Described below is a single TCR beta chain sequence and its context. The antigen this receptor binds is unknown. Base-call qualities are not available, and no considerably larger clone is one nucleotide away. The sample belongs to a study of blood T cell repertoires in COVID-19 (dated by TCRdb to between 2020 and 2021). Concerning the study at large: Samples from collaborators originated in the United States, Italy and Spain and spanned both the acute and convalescent phases of COVID-19. The prospective study material was composed of cDNA or gDNA derived from T cells, B-cell-depleted T cells, or PBMCs. Subjects who had been exposed to COVID-19, were actively infected with it, or had recovered from it provided the deeply sampled blood TCRbeta repertoires that made up the dataset. The repertoires were made available in a free public database intended to serve as a resource for research on the immune response to SARS-CoV-2. Samples were obtained from the ongoing ImmuneRACE study (first 160 participants) and from about 1,300 subjects provided by 6 global collaborators. Sample metadata almost always included a de-identified subject ID, COVID-19 status, age in years and sex. HLA class I and class II types, where available, came from metadata supplied by the sample provider rather than from assay-based typing.

TCRbeta CDR3 regions were amplified from genomic DNA using the immunoSEQ Assay, a bias-controlled multiplex PCR. In the original analysis: The number of nucleated cells in each sample was estimated by amplification of reference gene primers within the assay. Sequence reads were collapsed and filtered to measure the absolute abundance of every unique TCRbeta CDR3 rearrangement. Productive Simpson clonality was computed per sample as the square root of Simpson's diversity index over productive rearrangements. The clones in this table, taken by TCRdb from immuneACCESS, are in-frame only. Not every clone is retained; where verified, under half of the shortfall comes from an unresolved V gene, and the cause of the rest is unknown. V and J calls and clone size are given by that table; D and trimming were obtained from the DNA. For this sample the table gives 360,000 or so clones, of which about 88% were detected only once. The ten largest clones capture approximately 0.93% of the sample.

Broad study findings and their caveats: The amount of clinical and demographic metadata varied by source and participant and was provided uncurated.

Participants in the prospective study were enrolled through a virtual design, were aged about 18 to 100 years, and lived in 24 United States geographic areas. In the prospective study, participants were assigned to cohorts based on the clinical history participants reported in a screening survey and a study questionnaire. A participant counted as exposed if, within 2 weeks of entering the study, that participant had been in contact with someone who had a PCR-confirmed or clinician-diagnosed COVID-19 case. Mobile phlebotomists in the prospective study collected whole blood, serum and a nasopharyngeal or oropharyngeal swab from every participant. Over a roughly 2-month period, participants in the prospective study had the option of providing additional blood draws and questionnaires. Before DNA extraction, prospective study blood samples were shipped either frozen or at room temperature. This TCR derives from a woman aged 25 to 39 who had been exposed to COVID-19. The material sequenced was PBMCs or T cells enriched from blood (not recorded which).

The DNA is as follows: TGTGCCAGTAGTAGAGACAGGGGAGTTAACGGCTACACCTTC. Its product reads: CASSRDRGVNGYTF. Rearrangement joined TRBV19 to TRBJ1-2, and 8 junction bases match TRBD1. Spanning cysteine to phenylalanine, the CDR3 consists of 14 amino acids. Solely the CDR3 DNA is kept, with 42 bases framed from the first base. CDR1 and CDR2 (LNHDA, SQIVND) derive from the germline V gene (reference sequence). V loses 4 bases at its end and J loses 8 bases; junction bases beyond the gene matches: 9.